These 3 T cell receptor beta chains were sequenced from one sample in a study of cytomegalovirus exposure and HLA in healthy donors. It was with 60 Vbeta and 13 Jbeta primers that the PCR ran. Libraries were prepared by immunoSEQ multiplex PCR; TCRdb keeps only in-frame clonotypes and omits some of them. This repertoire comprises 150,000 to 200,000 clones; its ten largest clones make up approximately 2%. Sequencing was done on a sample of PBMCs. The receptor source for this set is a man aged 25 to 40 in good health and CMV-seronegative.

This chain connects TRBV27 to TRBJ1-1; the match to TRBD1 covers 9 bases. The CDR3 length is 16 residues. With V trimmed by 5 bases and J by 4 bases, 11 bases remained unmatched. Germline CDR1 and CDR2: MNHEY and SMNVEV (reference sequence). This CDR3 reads CASSPRTGEGGTEAFF. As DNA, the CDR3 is TGTGCCAGCAGTCCAAGGACAGGGGAGGGTGGCACTGAAGCTTTCTTT.

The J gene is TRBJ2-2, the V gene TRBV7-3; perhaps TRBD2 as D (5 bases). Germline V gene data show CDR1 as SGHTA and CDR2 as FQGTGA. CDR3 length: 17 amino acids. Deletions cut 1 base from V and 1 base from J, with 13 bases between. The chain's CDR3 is CASSLNGGGGNTGELFF. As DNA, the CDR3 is TGTGCCAGCAGCTTAAACGGTGGAGGCGGGAACACCGGGGAGCTGTTTTTT.

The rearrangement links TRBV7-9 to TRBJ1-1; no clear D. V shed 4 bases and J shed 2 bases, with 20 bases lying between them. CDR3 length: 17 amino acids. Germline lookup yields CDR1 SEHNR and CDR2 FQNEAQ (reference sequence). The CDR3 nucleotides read TGTGCCAGCAGCTCCCCCATTAAAAGGAGAACCAACACTGAAGCTTTCTTT. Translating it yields CASSSPIKRRTNTEAFF.